The T cell receptor (beta chain) under discussion was sequenced for a study of neurological immune-mediated disorders. 5'RACE generated cDNA with 10-nucleotide random UMIs. Using its own MiXCR run on the 5' RACE reads, TCRdb lists one record per CDR3 protein. This table holds around 130,000 distinct CDR3 sequences, roughly 3.2% found once. Notes on the study in general: Falling below healthy controls, multiple sclerosis showed the least TCR clonal expansion, while HTLV-1-associated myelopathy showed the most.

This clonotype was seen repeatedly, ten times or more. Its antigen remains unidentified. The V gene end was trimmed by 4 bases and the J gene end by 4 bases; junction bases not matched to a gene: 9. This CDR3 has 15 amino acids. CDR1 is DFQATT and CDR2 is SNEGSKA in the germline V gene (reference sequence). The chain links TRBV20-1 to TRBJ2-1; 8 positions match TRBD2. The clonotype comes from a woman in her 30s with multiple sclerosis. Sample: PBMCs. Here the CDR3 DNA reads TGCAGTGCTACCTCCGGGCTAGCGGGTTACAATGAGCAGTTCTTC. Translation gives CSATSGLAGYNEQFF.